The present T cell receptor (beta chain) was sequenced within a study of T cells in Graves' hyperthyroidism and ophthalmopathy. V was pared by 4 bases and J by 0 bases, with 2 bases of the junction left unmatched. The germline CDR1 and CDR2 sequences are SGHVS and FNYEAQ. This CDR3 region has 14 residues. Amplification yielded TCR beta CDR3 regions, with RNA transcripts as the source. The primer set for the first-round RT-PCR of the TCR CDR3 was HTBI. TCRdb re-derived calls from the multiplex PCR reads in MiXCR, one entry per CDR3 protein. This sample has 300,000 to 450,000 distinct CDR3 sequences; 15% to 20% occur once, and the top ten carry about a sixth. Uncontrolled infection, other autoimmune disease, pregnancy or lactation excluded patients. There are many counts of this clonotype.

The V gene is TRBV7-6, the J gene TRBJ2-7; 8 nucleotides line up with TRBD1. The sample taken for sequencing was blood. The TCR sequence derives from a woman aged 40 to 50 with Graves' ophthalmopathy. CDR3 amino acids: CASSWDRSSYEQYF. DNA of the CDR3: TGTGCCAGCAGCTGGGACAGGAGCTCCTACGAGCAGTACTTC.